The rows below give T cell receptor beta chains drawn from one sample of a study of blood T cell repertoires in COVID-19. Repertoires were generated with immunoSEQ multiplex PCR, while TCRdb's copy carries only in-frame clones and drops some. Of a few hundred thousand clones in the sample, around 90% were seen once. The sample consisted of PBMCs or T cells enriched from blood (not recorded which). The receptors shown here come from a young man who had recovered from COVID-19. CDR3s include the opening cysteine and the closing phenylalanine or tryptophan. D genes are given only for firm matches. A row's size may be missing; if present it is once, few, many or a size class.

d_call | j_call | cdr3_length | clone_size | v_call | cdr3_aa | cdr3_nt
. | TRBJ1-1 | 12 | once | TRBV28 | CASSFPGFEAFF | TGTGCCAGCAGTTTCCCCGGGTTTGAAGCTTTCTTT
TRBD1 | TRBJ1-6 | 15 | . | TRBV5-1 | CASSSAGQGESPLHF | TGCGCCAGCAGCTCCGCGGGACAGGGAGAGTCACCCCTCCACTTT
. | TRBJ2-2 | 14 | . | TRBV7-7 | CASSLGVSNGELFF | TGTGCCAGCAGCTTAGGTGTCAGTAACGGGGAGCTGTTTTTT
. | TRBJ1-4 | 14 | . | TRBV7-9 | CASSLGQSNEKLFF | TGTGCCAGCAGCTTAGGACAGTCTAATGAAAAACTGTTTTTT
. | TRBJ1-2 | 14 | . | TRBV5-1 | CASSPPTSGRGYTF | TGCGCCAGCAGCCCCCCGACTTCCGGGAGGGGCTACACCTTC
. | TRBJ2-1 | 12 | . | TRBV19 | CASSFGGDEQFF | TGTGCCAGTAGTTTTGGGGGCGATGAGCAGTTCTTC
. | TRBJ2-3 | 15 | . | TRBV24-1 | CATSDLRRGSDTQYF | TGTGCCACCAGTGATTTACGGCGGGGCTCCGATACGCAGTATTTT
. | TRBJ2-6 | 16 | . | TRBV19 | CASSGLSSSGANVLTF | TGTGCCAGTAGTGGTCTTTCTAGCTCTGGGGCCAACGTCCTGACTTTC
TRBD1 | TRBJ2-7 | 14 | . | TRBV27 | CASGLTGGSYEQYF | TGTGCCAGCGGCCTGACAGGGGGGTCCTACGAGCAGTACTTC
TRBD1 | TRBJ2-5 | 13 | once | TRBV19 | CASSLDREETQYF | TGTGCCAGTAGTCTCGACAGGGAAGAGACCCAGTACTTC
TRBD1 | TRBJ1-6 | 14 | . | TRBV7-9 | CASSLIGGSSPLHF | TGTGCCAGCAGCCTTATAGGGGGCTCATCACCCCTCCACTTT
. | TRBJ1-4 | 14 | once | TRBV13 | CASSSRDNNEKLFF | TGTGCCAGCAGCTCTCGGGACAATAATGAAAAACTGTTTTTT
TRBD2 | TRBJ2-1 | 16 | . | TRBV4-2 | CASSQASGGAHNEQFF | TGTGCCAGCAGCCAAGCTAGCGGGGGGGCTCACAATGAGCAGTTCTTC
. | TRBJ2-5 | 11 | once | TRBV12-3/TRBV12-4 | CASSLQETQYF | TGTGCCAGCAGCCTCCAAGAGACCCAGTACTTC
. | TRBJ2-7 | 16 | . | TRBV21-1 | CASSKARGTGPGEQYF | TGTGCCAGCAGCAAAGCAAGGGGGACAGGCCCGGGTGAGCAGTACTTC
TRBD1 | TRBJ2-5 | 15 | . | TRBV19 | CASSIDLTGGETQYF | TGTGCCAGTAGTATAGATCTGACAGGGGGAGAGACCCAGTACTTC
. | TRBJ2-3 | 15 | . | TRBV30 | CAWSVPGSFTDTQYF | TGTGCCTGGAGTGTACCGGGATCTTTCACAGATACGCAGTATTTT
. | TRBJ1-1 | 16 | . | TRBV28 | CASRPPGHRANTEAFF | TGTGCCAGCAGGCCTCCTGGGCACAGGGCGAACACTGAAGCTTTCTTT
. | TRBJ2-3 | 14 | . | TRBV18 | CASSPETRTDTQYF | TGTGCCAGCTCACCTGAAACTAGAACAGATACGCAGTATTTT
TRBD1 | TRBJ2-7 | 16 | . | TRBV9 | CASSSHPGQGESEQYF | TGTGCCAGCAGCTCACATCCGGGACAGGGTGAAAGCGAGCAGTACTTC
TRBD1 | TRBJ2-5 | 13 | once | TRBV2 | CASSTQGQETQYF | TGTGCCAGCAGCACACAGGGGCAAGAGACCCAGTACTTC
. | TRBJ1-2 | 15 | . | TRBV15 | CATSRERQSNYGYTF | TGTGCCACCAGCAGGGAAAGACAGTCTAACTATGGCTACACCTTC
. | TRBJ1-5 | 16 | . | TRBV24-1 | CATSDLGRQSNQPQHF | TGTGCCACCAGTGATTTAGGCAGACAAAGCAATCAGCCCCAGCATTTT
. | TRBJ1-1 | 14 | . | TRBV11-3 | CASSPGFGNTEAFF | TGTGCCAGCAGCCCAGGGTTTGGGAACACTGAAGCTTTCTTT
TRBD2 | TRBJ2-2 | 16 | . | TRBV3-1/TRBV3-2 | CASSLGTSGLTGELFF | TGTGCCAGCAGCCTCGGGACTAGCGGGCTCACCGGGGAGCTGTTTTTT
. | TRBJ2-3 | 15 | . | TRBV28 | CASSTQGTGTDTQYF | TGTGCCAGCAGTACACAGGGAACTGGCACAGATACGCAGTATTTT
TRBD1 | TRBJ1-5 | 14 | . | TRBV28 | CASSPGQGNQPQHF | TGTGCCAGCAGCCCCGGACAGGGCAATCAGCCCCAGCATTTT
. | TRBJ1-3 | 16 | . | TRBV7-9 | CASSLGGPTSGNTIYF | TGTGCCAGCAGCTTAGGAGGCCCAACCTCTGGAAACACCATATATTTT
. | TRBJ1-5 | 12 | . | TRBV28 | CASSGLNQPQHF | TGTGCCAGCAGTGGCCTCAATCAGCCCCAGCATTTT
TRBD1 | TRBJ1-2 | 17 | . | TRBV12-5 | CASGLVLTGATNYGYTF | TGTGCTAGTGGTTTGGTACTGACAGGGGCCACTAACTATGGCTACACCTTC
. | TRBJ2-5 | 13 | . | TRBV6-5 | CASTAPGEETQYF | TGTGCCTCCACCGCGCCGGGGGAAGAGACCCAGTACTTC
TRBD1 | TRBJ1-2 | 13 | . | TRBV29-1 | CSVVVGGGYGYTF | TGCAGCGTTGTAGTAGGGGGCGGGTATGGCTACACCTTC
. | TRBJ2-1 | 12 | . | TRBV12-3/TRBV12-4 | CASSSVGEEQFF | TGTGCCAGCAGCTCCGTAGGAGAAGAGCAGTTCTTC
. | TRBJ2-1 | 16 | . | TRBV29-1 | CSVCHWGESSYNEQFF | TGCAGCGTATGTCATTGGGGAGAGAGCTCCTACAATGAGCAGTTCTTC
. | TRBJ1-5 | 11 | . | TRBV20-1 | CSGNLCQPQHF | TGCAGTGGAAACTTGTGTCAGCCCCAGCATTTT
TRBD1 | TRBJ1-2 | 15 | . | TRBV9 | CASSAGTGGEDGYTF | TGTGCCAGCAGCGCCGGGACAGGGGGCGAAGATGGCTACACCTTC
TRBD2 | TRBJ2-3 | 17 | . | TRBV5-4 | CASSPSGSGARTDTQYF | TGTGCCAGCAGCCCTAGTGGGAGCGGGGCTCGCACAGATACGCAGTATTTT
TRBD1 | TRBJ2-7 | 11 | . | TRBV7-8 | CASSLGQFWGF | TGTGCCAGCAGCTTGGGACAGTTTTGGGGCTTC
. | TRBJ1-5 | 16 | . | TRBV30 | CAWSELGAGSNQPQHF | TGTGCCTGGAGCGAACTGGGGGCTGGGAGCAATCAGCCCCAGCATTTT
. | TRBJ1-1 | 13 | . | TRBV7-6 | CASSPLSETEAFF | TGTGCCAGCAGCCCCCTTTCGGAGACTGAAGCTTTCTTT
TRBD1 | TRBJ1-1 | 15 | . | TRBV24-1 | CATSDSRTGGTEAFF | TGTGCCACCAGTGATTCCCGGACAGGGGGCACTGAAGCTTTCTTT